Listed below are T cell receptor beta chains from one sample, sequenced in a study of blood T cells in healthy people across ages. TCRdb called the 5' RACE reads again in MiXCR, with one record for every CDR3 protein. The sample consists of about 540,000 distinct CDR3 sequences, less than 25% of them appearing once. The same sample was also used in a study of T cells of mothers and their children.

Sequencing used blood. Source of these receptors: a boy between 10 and 17 years old in good health. Each CDR3 is given with its conserved first and last residue. The order of the fields is CDR3 protein, CDR3 DNA, V gene, D gene, clone size, J gene. A D gene is named only where the DNA matches it firmly. Clone size is stated in some rows and not others, as once, few, many or a class when expanded.

CASSLSRGNIQYF | TGTGCCAGCAGTTTAAGCAGGGGTAACATTCAGTACTTC | TRBV28 | - | - | TRBJ2-4
CSVVSAGNHNEQFF | TGCAGCGTTGTAAGCGCGGGGAATCACAATGAGCAGTTCTTC | TRBV29-1 | - | few | TRBJ2-1
CASSEMCRSTDTQYF | TGTGCCAGCAGTGAAATGTGCCGAAGCACAGATACGCAGTATTTT | TRBV25-1 | - | few | TRBJ2-3
CSARDGLRSSGNTIYF | TGCAGTGCTAGAGATGGTTTGAGAAGCTCTGGAAACACCATATATTTT | TRBV20-1 | - | few | TRBJ1-3
CSAKLDSTDTQYF | TGCAGTGCTAAGCTTGACAGCACAGATACGCAGTATTTT | TRBV20-1 | - | - | TRBJ2-3
CASSLLQGAMNTEAFF | TGTGCCAGCAGCTTGTTACAGGGGGCCATGAACACTGAAGCTTTCTTT | TRBV5-6 | TRBD1 | few | TRBJ1-1
CASSQAMDYEQYF | TGTGCCAGCAGCCAAGCCATGGACTACGAGCAGTACTTC | TRBV14 | - | few | TRBJ2-7
CASSLAALGSYNEQFF | TGCGCCAGCAGCTTGGCCGCACTAGGCTCCTACAATGAGCAGTTCTTC | TRBV5-1 | - | - | TRBJ2-1
CASSDSTSGGANEQFF | TGTGCCAGCAGTGACTCGACTAGCGGGGGGGCCAATGAGCAGTTCTTC | TRBV6-4 | TRBD2 | many | TRBJ2-1
CASSLVGNQRETQYF | TGTGCCAGCAGCTTAGTAGGTAACCAACGGGAGACCCAGTACTTC | TRBV7-2 | - | - | TRBJ2-5
CSVEIWGRETQYF | TGCAGCGTTGAAATTTGGGGACGGGAGACCCAGTACTTC | TRBV29-1 | - | many | TRBJ2-5
CASSDHRGSEKLFF | TGTGCCAGCAGTGACCACAGGGGGAGTGAAAAACTGTTTTTT | TRBV2 | TRBD1 | - | TRBJ1-4
CSVEDGRQGFGYTF | TGCAGCGTTGAAGATGGGAGACAGGGTTTTGGCTACACCTTC | TRBV29-1 | TRBD1 | - | TRBJ1-2
CSARPGTSGRSHTQYF | TGCAGTGCTAGACCCGGAACTAGCGGGAGGTCGCATACGCAGTATTTT | TRBV20-1 | TRBD2 | - | TRBJ2-3
CASRRTGKNTEAFF | TGTGCCAGCAGACGGACGGGGAAAAACACTGAAGCTTTCTTT | TRBV6-5 | - | few | TRBJ1-1
CASSPPFGGRQPQHF | TGTGCCAGCAGTCCCCCGTTCGGGGGGCGACAGCCCCAGCATTTT | TRBV12-3/TRBV12-4 | - | few | TRBJ1-5
CVSSSQPGDGYTF | TGTGTCAGCAGCTCCCAACCGGGGGATGGCTACACCTTC | TRBV7-2 | - | few | TRBJ1-2
CASSEFPYEQYF | TGTGCCAGCAGTGAATTCCCCTACGAGCAGTACTTC | TRBV25-1 | - | - | TRBJ2-7
CASSLSGWGAREQYF | TGCGCCAGCAGCCTAAGTGGATGGGGGGCGCGCGAGCAGTACTTC | TRBV4-3 | - | - | TRBJ2-7
CSAGRTNAEAFF | TGCAGCGCGGGACGGACGAACGCTGAAGCTTTCTTT | TRBV20-1 | - | - | TRBJ1-1
CASSPSGLVDTEAFF | TGTGCCAGCAGTCCATCGGGCCTTGTGGACACTGAAGCTTTCTTT | TRBV28 | - | - | TRBJ1-1
CASSAHGGTRNTGELFF | TGTGCCAGCAGCGCCCACGGTGGGACTAGGAACACCGGGGAGCTGTTTTTT | TRBV28 | TRBD2 | - | TRBJ2-2
CSAAPGQFSPLHF | TGCAGTGCCGCCCCGGGACAGTTTTCACCCCTCCACTTT | TRBV20-1 | TRBD1 | many | TRBJ1-6
CSASPSYEQYF | TGCAGTGCCAGTCCATCCTACGAGCAGTACTTC | TRBV20-1 | - | - | TRBJ2-7
CASTITSDSNTGELFF | TGTGCCAGCACAATTACGTCGGACTCGAACACCGGGGAGCTGTTTTTT | TRBV6-2/TRBV6-3 | - | - | TRBJ2-2
CGAKTDSLIRGYTF | TGCGGTGCTAAGACAGACAGCCTCATTCGGGGCTACACCTTC | TRBV20-1 | - | few | TRBJ1-2
CASSLAGWREQYF | TGTGCCAGCAGCTTGGCAGGTTGGCGCGAGCAGTACTTC | TRBV5-5 | - | - | TRBJ2-7
CASSRLAGVYNEQFF | TGTGCCAGCAGCAGACTAGCGGGAGTATACAATGAGCAGTTCTTC | TRBV7-2 | TRBD2 | many | TRBJ2-1
CASSPGREGIQYF | TGTGCCAGCAGTCCAGGCAGGGAAGGCATTCAGTACTTC | TRBV28 | - | few | TRBJ2-4
CASSPPTDVGEQYF | TGTGCCAGCTCACCCCCGACCGATGTGGGCGAGCAGTACTTC | TRBV18 | - | - | TRBJ2-7
CSAGVIGARGYGYTF | TGCAGTGCTGGAGTTATCGGGGCGCGGGGCTATGGCTACACCTTC | TRBV20-1 | - | - | TRBJ1-2